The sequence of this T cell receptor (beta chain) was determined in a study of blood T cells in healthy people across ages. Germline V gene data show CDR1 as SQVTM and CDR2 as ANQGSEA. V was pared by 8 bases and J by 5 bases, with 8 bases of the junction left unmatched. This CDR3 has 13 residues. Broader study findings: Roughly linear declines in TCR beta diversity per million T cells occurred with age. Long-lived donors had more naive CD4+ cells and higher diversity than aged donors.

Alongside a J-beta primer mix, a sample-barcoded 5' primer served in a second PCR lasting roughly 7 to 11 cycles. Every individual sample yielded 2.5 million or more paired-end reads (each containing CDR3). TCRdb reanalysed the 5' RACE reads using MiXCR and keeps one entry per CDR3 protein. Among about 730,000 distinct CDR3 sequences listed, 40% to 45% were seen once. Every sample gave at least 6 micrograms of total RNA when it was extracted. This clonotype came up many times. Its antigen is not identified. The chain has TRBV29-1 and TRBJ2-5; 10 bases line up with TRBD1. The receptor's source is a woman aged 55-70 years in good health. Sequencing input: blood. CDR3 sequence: CSSLGQGEETQYF. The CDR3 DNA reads TGCAGCTCCCTTGGACAGGGGGAGGAGACCCAGTACTTC.